Following are 26 T cell receptor beta chains from one sample sequenced in a study of T cells in Graves' hyperthyroidism and ophthalmopathy. There were TCR beta CDR3 regions amplified from RNA transcripts. Primed by the HTBI set, a first-round RT-PCR was run on the TCR CDR3. Each CDR3 protein is one row after TCRdb ran MiXCR on the multiplex PCR reads. The sample gives roughly 260,000 distinct CDR3 sequences, 13% to 15% of which show up once; more than 10% is in the top ten. Material: blood. These receptors all stem from a woman aged 35 to 49 with Graves' hyperthyroidism that later progressed to Graves' ophthalmopathy.

This clonotype showed up just a few times. One base away lies a much larger clone, so this may be a sequencing read error. The genes are TRBV6-9 and TRBJ1-4; D is uncertain. Germline V gene sequence: CDR1 MNHGY, CDR2 SVAAGI. This CDR3 has 14 residues. Trimming stripped 3 bases from V and 8 bases from J, with 13 bases between. Written as DNA, the CDR3 is TGTGCCAGCAGTTACGGGTGGGCTCGGGAAAAACTGTTTTTT. Its protein product is CASSYGWAREKLFF.

The CDR3 loop is CASSSPGRINEAFF. CDR3 nucleotides: TGTGCCAGCAGTTCCCCCGGGCGGATCAATGAAGCTTTCTTT. The chain employs TRBV27 and TRBJ1-1; no firm D call. Per germline, CDR1 MNHEY and CDR2 SMNVEV (reference sequence). With 4 bases removed from V and 7 bases from J, the gap between germline ends came to 16 bases. This CDR3 spans 14 amino acids.

This clonotype was recorded at least ten times. This rearrangement joins TRBV3-1 to TRBJ2-3; D ambiguous. The germline V and J ends were trimmed by 3 bases and 2 bases, with 18 bases remaining between them. The CDR3 length is 17 residues. In germline, CDR1 is LGHDT, CDR2 YNNKEL (reference sequence). This CDR3 is CASSHAADLAITDTQYF. The DNA for the CDR3 is TGTGCCAGCAGCCATGCTGCAGACTTAGCAATCACAGATACGCAGTATTTT.

This clonotype was recorded at least ten times. This rearrangement joins TRBV3-1 to TRBJ2-2, with D perhaps assigned TRBD1 or TRBD2 (5 bases each). V was clipped by 11 bases and J by 7 bases, with 20 bases between them. The CDR3 covers 14 residues. Germline V gene lookup returns CDR1 LGHDT and CDR2 YNNKEL (reference sequence). In nucleotides, the CDR3 is TGTGCCGCATCTCGGGGCGCGAGTAACGGGGAGCTGTTTTTT. Its protein is CAASRGASNGELFF. The whole variable domain, filled in from reference TRBV3-1 and TRBJ2-2, reads DTAVSQTPKYLVTQMGNDKSIKCEQNLGHDTMYWYKQDSKKFLKIMFSYNNKELIINETVPNRFSPKSPDKAHLNLHINSLELGDSAVYFCAASRGASNGELFFGEGSRLTVL.

The chain is built from TRBV15 and TRBJ1-5, with 8 bases aligning to TRBD1. Germline values: CDR1 LNHNV, CDR2 YYDKDF (reference sequence). V gave up 1 base and J gave up 6 bases; unmatched junction bases: 5. The CDR3 spans 15 residues. CDR3: CATSRGGQGFQPQHF. The CDR3 DNA reads TGTGCCACCAGCAGAGGAGGACAGGGATTTCAGCCCCAGCATTTT.

This clonotype came up many times. This sequence joins TRBV12-3 or TRBV12-4 and TRBJ2-4; D gene unclear. V was clipped by 7 bases and J by 6 bases, with 13 bases between them. The CDR3 runs to 13 residues. The CDR3: CASTLGLVNIQYF. CDR3 in DNA: TGTGCCAGCACCCTTGGGCTGGTAAACATTCAGTACTTC.

This clonotype was seen repeatedly, ten times or more. The chain is built from TRBV28 and TRBJ1-1; D is ambiguous. The germline CDR1 and CDR2 sequences are MDHEN and SYDVKM. This CDR3 comprises 14 residues. V was clipped by 8 bases and J by 7 bases, with 20 bases between them. The CDR3 loop is CASRRFKGSSEAFF. CDR3 DNA sequence: TGTGCCAGCCGAAGATTTAAAGGGTCAAGTGAAGCTTTCTTT. Full variable domain (missing parts from reference TRBV28 and TRBJ1-1): DVKVTQSSRYLVKRTGEKVFLECVQDMDHENMFWYRQDPGLGLRLIYFSYDVKMKEKGDIPEGYSVSREKKERFSLILESASTNQTSMYLCASRRFKGSSEAFFGQGTRLTVV.

The chain recombines TRBV28 with TRBJ1-1, with a tentative D call TRBD1 (5 bases). The CDR3 runs 12 residues. Between the trimmed V and J ends, which lost 1 base and 10 bases, there was a span of 10 bases. CDR1 and CDR2 (germline): MDHEN, SYDVKM. The DNA for the CDR3 is TGTGCCAGCAGTTTATCGGCAGGGATAGCTTTCTTT. Amino acids: CASSLSAGIAFF.

This clonotype was seen ten or more times. The V call is TRBV20-1, the J call TRBJ2-2; 13 bases align to TRBD2. This CDR3 has 20 amino acids. Per the germline V gene, CDR1 is DFQATT and CDR2 is SNEGSKA (reference sequence). J was trimmed by 4 bases and V by 0 bases; bases with no gene match: 14. As DNA, the CDR3 is TGCAGTGCTAGAGAGATTCGACTAGCGGGAGGTATCCCGTCCACCGGGGAGCTGTTTTTT. It translates to CSAREIRLAGGIPSTGELFF.

This clonotype came up many times. The chain couples TRBV5-5 to TRBJ2-2; D not resolved. CDR3 length: 11 amino acids. Germline V CDR1 and CDR2: SGHKS, YYEKEE (reference sequence). The V end lost 4 bases, the J end lost 9 bases, and 7 bases lay between the germline ends. The CDR3, as DNA: TGTGCCAGCAGCGGGAACCGGGAGCTGTTTTTT. It is translated as CASSGNRELFF.

The V and J genes are TRBV5-1 and TRBJ2-2, with 10 bases fitting TRBD2. CDR1 and CDR2 (germline): SGHRS, YFSETQ. The ends lost 0 bases at V and 3 bases at J; junction bases unmatched: 5. CDR3 length: 17 residues. CDR3 sequence (DNA): TGCGCCAGCAGCTTGGTACCTAGCGGGAGTGACACCGGGGAGCTGTTTTTT. Its translation: CASSLVPSGSDTGELFF.

V and J are TRBV11-2 and TRBJ2-7; D perhaps matches TRBD1 (6 bases). The V end lost 2 bases, the J end lost 2 bases, and 13 bases lay between the germline ends. The CDR3 totals 15 residues. Germline loops: CDR1 SGHAT, CDR2 FQNNGV. DNA of the CDR3: TGTGCCAGCAGCTTATTCCAGGGGACCACCTACGAGCAGTACTTC. Translated, it gives CASSLFQGTTYEQYF. Together with reference TRBV11-2 and TRBJ2-7, the CDR3 gives the full variable domain: EAGVAQSPRYKIIEKRQSVAFWCNPISGHATLYWYQQILGQGPKLLIQFQNNGVVDDSQLPKDRFSAERLKGVDSTLKIQPAKLEDSAVYLCASSLFQGTTYEQYFGPGTRLTVT.

In this sample, this clonotype turned up many times. The chain carries TRBV2 and TRBJ1-2; TRBD1 is a possible D gene (5 bases). Per germline, CDR1 SNHLY and CDR2 FYNNEI. CDR3 size: 14 residues. The V end was cut by 6 bases, the J end by 4 bases, with 15 bases between. The CDR3 DNA is TGTGCCAGCAGCTTGTCCGACAGTCTCTATGGCTACACCTTC. It is translated as CASSLSDSLYGYTF.

This clonotype was counted a single time. This rearrangement joins TRBV28 to TRBJ2-7; the match to TRBD2 covers 11 bases. V trimming: 5 bases; J trimming: 4 bases; junction bases outside the gene matches: 7. The CDR3 totals 15 residues. The germline V gene encodes CDR1 MDHEN and CDR2 SYDVKM. For the CDR3, the DNA is TGTGCCAGCAGTCTACTAGCGGGAGCCCAATACGAGCAGTACTTC. Translation gives CASSLLAGAQYEQYF.

This clonotype has at least ten counts. This chain's CDR3 is CSAREQVDGPQHF. CDR3 in DNA: TGCAGTGCTAGAGAACAAGTCGACGGGCCCCAGCATTTT. The rearrangement links TRBV20-1 to TRBJ1-5; D remains unclear. With 0 bases removed from V and 9 bases from J, the gap between germline ends came to 12 bases. Germline lookup yields CDR1 DFQATT and CDR2 SNEGSKA (reference sequence). The CDR3 contains 13 residues.

This clonotype was found a few times. This chain uses TRBV6-5 with TRBJ2-6; 7 bases are shared with TRBD1. From germline, CDR1 is MNHEY and CDR2 SVGAGI. CDR3 length equals 16 residues. V dropped 2 bases and J dropped 2; count of bases not matched to a gene: 3. The CDR3 loop reads CASSYLGTAGANVLTF. The CDR3 DNA sequence: TGTGCCAGCAGTTACCTGGGGACAGCTGGGGCCAACGTCCTGACTTTC.

This clonotype was seen repeatedly, ten times or more. The chain couples TRBV9 to TRBJ1-6, with D possibly TRBD1 on 6 matching bases. Germline CDR1 SGDLS, CDR2 YYNGEE. Trimming stripped 4 bases from V and 5 bases from J, with 10 bases between. This CDR3 comprises 14 residues. The CDR3 nucleotides read TGTGCCAGCAGCCCTCGGACAGATAATTCACCCCTCCACTTT. Encoded protein: CASSPRTDNSPLHF.

This clonotype was observed at least ten times. The rearrangement joins TRBV27 to TRBJ1-5; no clear D. Germline V CDR1 and CDR2: MNHEY, SMNVEV (reference sequence). V dropped 2 bases and J dropped 0 bases, with 11 bases sitting between them. The CDR3 spans 16 residues. Here the CDR3 DNA reads TGTGCCAGCAGTTTAAGAGGAGGGTATAGCAATCAGCCCCAGCATTTT. Its translation: CASSLRGGYSNQPQHF.

This clonotype came up many times. The chain employs TRBV5-6 and TRBJ1-5; 10 bases fit TRBD1. CDR1 is SGHDT and CDR2 is YYEEEE in the germline V gene. V shed 2 bases and J 7 bases; nucleotides not matched to a gene: 9. The CDR3 extends over 16 amino acids. The CDR3: CASSFGDRGRGQPQHF. CDR3 coding DNA: TGTGCCAGCAGCTTCGGAGACAGGGGGCGCGGGCAGCCCCAGCATTTT.

This clonotype has a count of ten or more. The chain couples TRBV7-9 to TRBJ2-1; D is uncertain. From germline, CDR1 is SEHNR and CDR2 FQNEAQ (reference sequence). V was pared by 3 bases and J by 8 bases, with 17 bases between. This CDR3 comprises 15 residues. Here the CDR3 reads CASSFDLTDRDEQFF. In DNA, the CDR3 is TGTGCCAGCAGCTTCGACTTAACAGATAGGGATGAGCAGTTCTTC.

The sample holds many counts of this clonotype. The chain links TRBV11-2 to TRBJ2-3; no clear D gene. The V end was cut by 3 bases, the J end by 2 bases, with 6 bases between. This CDR3 is 13 amino acids long. Germline assignment: CDR1 SGHAT and CDR2 FQNNGV. The CDR3 DNA reads TGTGCCAGCAGCTTCGAAAACACAGATACGCAGTATTTT. The encoded protein is CASSFENTDTQYF.

This clonotype has a single count. Given a much more abundant clone one base away, this may be a read error. V and J are TRBV28 and TRBJ1-4; 12 nucleotides agree with TRBD1. Germline CDR1 is MDHEN and CDR2 is SYDVKM. The CDR3 is 14 amino acids. Here the CDR3 reads CPSRGDRGHEKLFF. The CDR3 DNA reads TGTCCCAGCAGGGGGGACAGGGGGCATGAAAAACTGTTTTTT.

This clonotype was counted many times. This chain joins TRBV28 and TRBJ2-7, with 9 bases fitting TRBD2. Germline values: CDR1 MDHEN, CDR2 SYDVKM. The J segment lost 4 bases and the V segment lost 3 bases, leaving 13 bases of the junction unmatched. This CDR3 contains 17 residues. The chain's CDR3 is CASSLGTFGGRVYEQYF. The CDR3, as DNA: TGTGCCAGCAGTTTGGGGACGTTTGGCGGGAGGGTGTACGAGCAGTACTTC.

This clonotype was counted at least ten times. The chain links TRBV11-2 to TRBJ2-7, with D perhaps TRBD1 (6 bases). Germline V CDR1 and CDR2: SGHAT, FQNNGV. The V and J ends lost 5 bases and 10 bases respectively, with 21 bases between them. The CDR3 length is 14 residues. In DNA form, the CDR3 reads TGTGCCAGCAGCCCTTGGGACACACCGTCAGGACAGTACTTC. This encodes CASSPWDTPSGQYF.

This clonotype was seen ten or more times. The chain employs TRBV10-3 and TRBJ2-7; a possible D gene is TRBD1 (5 bases). The germline V gene has CDR1 ENHRY and CDR2 SYGVKD. Trimming stripped 10 bases from V and 0 bases from J, with 10 bases between. This CDR3 spans 12 amino acids. The chain's CDR3 is CATLDSSYEQYF. The CDR3 nucleotides read TGTGCCACCCTAGACAGCTCCTACGAGCAGTACTTC.

This clonotype was seen at least ten times. The V call is TRBV19, the J call TRBJ2-3, with D unresolved. Trimming shortened V by 6 bases and J by 0 bases, and 13 bases separated the two germline ends. Germline lookup yields CDR1 LNHDA and CDR2 SQIVND (reference sequence). CDR3 length: 15 residues. The CDR3 DNA is TGTGCCAGTAGGACGTATGAAGGGAGCACAGATACGCAGTATTTT. Its protein is CASRTYEGSTDTQYF.